This TCR beta chain was recovered during a study of a mutant IDH1 vaccine in newly diagnosed glioma. For this clone: As yet, its antigen is unknown.

Study outcomes and limitations: No link was apparently found between pseudoprogression and changes in top peripheral T cell clonotypes.

Stated time point: week 47, end of study. Vaccination used 300 ug of mutant IDH1 20-mer peptide per dose, with topical imiquimod. Libraries were prepared by immunoSEQ multiplex PCR; TCRdb keeps only in-frame clonotypes and omits some of them. The top ten clones hold around 29% of a sample with some 30,000 clones, 84% of them seen once. The receptor's source is a man younger than 40 with glioma. Sample: PBMCs, taken from a glioma patient whose treatment included an IDH1 peptide vaccine.

CDR3 residues: CASSVEGGPDTQYF. CDR3 coding DNA: TGTGCCAGCAGCGTCGAGGGAGGGCCCGATACGCAGTATTTT. The chain joins TRBV9 to TRBJ2-3; 7 bases line up with TRBD2. The junction had 6 bases not matched to a gene; V was cut back by 2 bases and J by 6 bases. CDR1 SGDLS and CDR2 YYNGEE come from the germline V gene. This CDR3 spans 14 amino acids.